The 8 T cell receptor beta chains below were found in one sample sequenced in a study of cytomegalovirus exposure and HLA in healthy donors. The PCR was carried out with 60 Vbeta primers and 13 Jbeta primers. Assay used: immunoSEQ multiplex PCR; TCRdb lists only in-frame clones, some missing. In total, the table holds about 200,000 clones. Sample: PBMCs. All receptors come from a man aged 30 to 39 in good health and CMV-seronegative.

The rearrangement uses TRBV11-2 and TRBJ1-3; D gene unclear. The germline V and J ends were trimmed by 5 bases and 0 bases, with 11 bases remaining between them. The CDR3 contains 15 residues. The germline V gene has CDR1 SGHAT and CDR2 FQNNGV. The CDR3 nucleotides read TGTGCCAGCAGCCCCAGACAAAGCTCTGGAAACACCATATATTTT. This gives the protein CASSPRQSSGNTIYF.

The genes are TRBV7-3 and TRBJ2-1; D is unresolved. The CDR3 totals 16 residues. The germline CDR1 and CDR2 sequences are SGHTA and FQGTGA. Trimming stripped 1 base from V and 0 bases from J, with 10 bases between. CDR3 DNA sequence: TGTGCCAGCAGCTTAAGTGCGGCTAGCTCCTACAATGAGCAGTTCTTC. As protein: CASSLSAASSYNEQFF.

CDR3 coding DNA: TGTGCCAGCAGTTACCGACTAGCGGGGACTGATACGCAGTATTTT. This sequence encodes CASSYRLAGTDTQYF. V usage is TRBV6-5 and J usage is TRBJ2-3; 11 positions agree with TRBD2. Trimming took 2 bases from V and 6 from J; bases not matched to a gene: 4. From germline, CDR1 is MNHEY and CDR2 SVGAGI. CDR3 length equals 15 residues.

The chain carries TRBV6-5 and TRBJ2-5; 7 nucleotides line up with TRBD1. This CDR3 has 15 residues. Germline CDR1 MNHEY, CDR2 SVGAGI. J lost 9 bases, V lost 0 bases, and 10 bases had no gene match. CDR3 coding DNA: TGTGCCAGCAGTTACTCGAAGGGGGCGCTGAGGGCCCAGTACTTC. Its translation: CASSYSKGALRAQYF.

In DNA, the CDR3 is TGTGCTAGTGGTTTGGTACGTGGGGAGAGCACTGAAGCTTTCTTT. As protein: CASGLVRGESTEAFF. The chain combines TRBV12-5 with TRBJ1-1, with D uncertain. Germline V gene sequence: CDR1 LGHNT, CDR2 FRNRAP. The CDR3 extends over 15 amino acids. V shed 0 bases and J shed 4 bases, with 12 bases lying between them. Based on the CDR3 plus reference TRBV12-5 and TRBJ1-1, the full variable domain is DARVTQTPRHKVTEMGQEVTMRCQPILGHNTVFWYRQTMMQGLELLAYFRNRAPLDDSGMPKDRFSAEMPDATLATLKIQPSEPRDSAVYFCASGLVRGESTEAFFGQGTRLTVV.

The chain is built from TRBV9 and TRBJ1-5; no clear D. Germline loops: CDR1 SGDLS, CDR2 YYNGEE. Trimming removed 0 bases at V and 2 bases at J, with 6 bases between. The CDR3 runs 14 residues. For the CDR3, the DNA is TGTGCCAGCAGCGTAGACGGTGGCAATCAGCCCCAGCATTTT. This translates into CASSVDGGNQPQHF.

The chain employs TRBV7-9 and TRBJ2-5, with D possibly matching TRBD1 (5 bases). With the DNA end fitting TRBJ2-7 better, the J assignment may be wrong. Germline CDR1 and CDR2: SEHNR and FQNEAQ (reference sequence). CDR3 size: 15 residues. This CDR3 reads CASSLGQGYSYEQYF. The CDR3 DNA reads TGTGCCAGCAGCTTAGGTCAGGGTTACTCCTACGAGCAGTACTTC.

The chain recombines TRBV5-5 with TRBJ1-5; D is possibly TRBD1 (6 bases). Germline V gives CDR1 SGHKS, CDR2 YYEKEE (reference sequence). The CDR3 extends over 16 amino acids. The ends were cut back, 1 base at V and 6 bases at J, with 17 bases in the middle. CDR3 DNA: TGTGCCAGCAGCTTGAGGGGGGGGTTCGGGATTCAGCCCCAGCATTTT. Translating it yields CASSLRGGFGIQPQHF.